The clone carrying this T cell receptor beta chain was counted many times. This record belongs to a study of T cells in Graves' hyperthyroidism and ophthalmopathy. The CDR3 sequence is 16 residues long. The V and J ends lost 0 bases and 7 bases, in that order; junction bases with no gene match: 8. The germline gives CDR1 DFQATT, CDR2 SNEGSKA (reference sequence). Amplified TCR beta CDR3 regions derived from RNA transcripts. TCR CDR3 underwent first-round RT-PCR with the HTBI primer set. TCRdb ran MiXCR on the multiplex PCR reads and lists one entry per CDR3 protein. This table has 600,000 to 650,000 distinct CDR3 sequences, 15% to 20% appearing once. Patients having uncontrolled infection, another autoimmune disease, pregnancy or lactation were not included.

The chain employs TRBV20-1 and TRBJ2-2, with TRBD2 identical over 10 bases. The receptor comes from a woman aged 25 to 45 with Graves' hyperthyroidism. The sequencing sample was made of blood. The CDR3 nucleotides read TGCAGTGCTAGAGATCCTAGCGGGAGTAGTGACGGGGAGCTGTTTTTT. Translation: CSARDPSGSSDGELFF.